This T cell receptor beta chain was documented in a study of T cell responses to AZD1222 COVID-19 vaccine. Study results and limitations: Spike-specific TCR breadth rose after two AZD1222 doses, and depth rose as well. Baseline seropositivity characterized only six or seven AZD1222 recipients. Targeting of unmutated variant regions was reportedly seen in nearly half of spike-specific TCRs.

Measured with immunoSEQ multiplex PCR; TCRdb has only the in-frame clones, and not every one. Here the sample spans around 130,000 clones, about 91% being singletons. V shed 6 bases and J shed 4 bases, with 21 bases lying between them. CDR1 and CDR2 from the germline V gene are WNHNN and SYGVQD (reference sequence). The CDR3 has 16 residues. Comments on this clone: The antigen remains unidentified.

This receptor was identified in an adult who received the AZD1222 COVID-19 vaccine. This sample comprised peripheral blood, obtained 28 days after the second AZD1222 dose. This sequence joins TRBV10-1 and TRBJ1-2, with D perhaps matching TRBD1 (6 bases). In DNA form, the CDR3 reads TGCGCCAGCAGGGGGGCACCGGGTCAAAGGGGCTATGGCTACACCTTC. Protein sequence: CASRGAPGQRGYGYTF.